This T cell receptor (beta chain) was documented in a study of shared clonotypes between healthy human individuals. For each subset, genomic DNA was distributed in equal portions over several immunoSEQ plates. PCR replicates performed on unsorted PBMC used approximately 300 ng DNA, 25,000 to 35,000 T cell genomes. Generated by immunoSEQ multiplex PCR, the TCRdb table keeps only in-frame clones and is missing some. The table records roughly 500,000 clones, roughly 80% of them present only once. Turning to this clone: At one end the junction does not follow the germline gene, possibly because of a read error. Other DNA sequences from this sample encode an identical CDR3 as well.

Genomic DNA from unsorted samples was obtained from about 88 million PBMCs (per sample). The clonotype originates from a woman in her thirties or forties in good health. Some clones in this sample may be carry-over from other donors' samples. Sequenced material: PBMCs.

CDR3 nucleotide sequence: TGCGCCTGGAGCGTACGTAGAGGGGAAATCACAGATACGCAGTATTTT. Protein sequence: CAWSVRRGEITDTQYF. The genes are TRBV30 and TRBJ2-3; the D call may be TRBD1 or TRBD2 (5 bases each). The CDR3 runs to 16 residues. Germline CDR1 reads GTSNPN; CDR2 reads SVGIG (reference sequence).